The 8 T cell receptor beta chains listed next were all sequenced from one sample in a study of blood T cell repertoires in COVID-19. The data were produced by immunoSEQ multiplex PCR, yet TCRdb's version contains in-frame clones alone and is incomplete. The table records a few hundred thousand clones, around 84% of them present only once. The specimen sequenced was peripheral blood. All receptors come from a woman aged 40 to 50 who had recovered from COVID-19.

The chain employs TRBV2 and TRBJ2-5, with 9 bases fitting TRBD2. V lost 11 bases, J lost 5 bases, and 9 bases stayed unmatched. Germline V gene lookup returns CDR1 SNHLY and CDR2 FYNNEI. This CDR3 region has 13 residues. The CDR3 spells CAGRTSVLETQYF. CDR3 DNA sequence: TGTGCCGGACGGACTAGCGTTTTGGAGACCCAGTACTTC.

V and J are TRBV7-8 and TRBJ2-5; 7 bases are shared with TRBD1. This CDR3 region has 16 residues. Germline values: CDR1 SGHVS, CDR2 FQNEAQ. V gave up 4 bases and J gave up 3 bases; unmatched junction bases: 11. CDR3 in amino acids: CASSYRTGSPEETQYF. The DNA for the CDR3 is TGTGCCAGCAGCTACCGGACAGGTAGCCCAGAAGAGACCCAGTACTTC. The full variable domain, completed using reference TRBV7-8 and TRBJ2-5, is GAGVSQSPRYKVAKRGQDVALRCDPISGHVSLFWYQQALGQGPEFLTYFQNEAQLDKSGLPSDRFFAERPEGSVSTLKIQRTQQEDSAVYLCASSYRTGSPEETQYFGPGTRLLVL.

This clone was found a few times. This chain connects TRBV6-6 to TRBJ1-5; D is possibly TRBD1 (6 bases). Germline loops: CDR1 MNHNY, CDR2 SVGAGI (reference sequence). The CDR3 runs to 14 residues. Trimming left V 7 bases short and J 4 bases short, with 14 bases between. CDR3 amino acids: CASTSDRTNQPQHF. The CDR3 DNA follows: TGTGCCAGCACCTCGGACAGAACGAATCAGCCCCAGCATTTT.

A few counts support this clone. V and J are TRBV18 and TRBJ1-5; possible D gene TRBD1, 5 bases. V was shortened by 3 bases and J by 1 base, with 13 bases between the two germline ends. Per germline, CDR1 KGHSH and CDR2 LQKENI. The CDR3 spans 16 residues. The CDR3 reads CASSPQGVQSNQPQHF. CDR3 sequence (DNA): TGTGCCAGCTCACCCCAAGGGGTCCAAAGCAATCAGCCCCAGCATTTT.

This clone was seen a handful of times. Written as DNA, the CDR3 is TGTGCCAGCAAAGACAGGGGGAACACTGAAGCTTTCTTT. Protein sequence: CASKDRGNTEAFF. This chain connects TRBV6-5 to TRBJ1-1, with TRBD1 matching over 8 bases. The CDR3 contains 13 residues. V lost 7 bases and J lost 1; bases outside the gene matches: 2. The V gene's germline CDR1 is MNHEY and CDR2 SVGAGI.

The V and J genes are TRBV5-6 and TRBJ2-3; D is possibly TRBD2 (5 bases). The CDR3 runs to 15 residues. CDR1 and CDR2 from the germline V gene are SGHDT and YYEEEE. Trimming pared 4 bases from V and 3 bases from J, leaving 15 bases between. Here the CDR3 reads CASSREGAMTDTQYF. The CDR3 DNA reads TGTGCCAGCAGCCGAGAGGGTGCAATGACAGATACGCAGTATTTT.

V is TRBV6-5 and J is TRBJ1-6, with D perhaps TRBD1 (5 bases). Germline lookup yields CDR1 MNHEY and CDR2 SVGAGI. The CDR3 spans 12 residues. Between the trimmed V and J ends, which lost 3 bases and 14 bases, there was a span of 11 bases. The CDR3 region is CASSYPQGALHF. The CDR3 DNA reads as TGTGCCAGCAGTTATCCCCAAGGGGCCCTCCACTTT.

V usage is TRBV7-9 and J usage is TRBJ2-5; possibly TRBD1 for D (5 bases). V was cut by 8 bases and J by 3 bases, with 19 bases left in between. The germline CDR1 and CDR2 sequences are SEHNR and FQNEAQ (reference sequence). This CDR3 has 15 residues. The CDR3 loop is CASLTLVGQKETQYF. CDR3 in DNA: TGTGCCAGCTTAACCCTGGTGGGGCAGAAAGAGACCCAGTACTTC.